The rows below give T cell receptor beta chains drawn from one sample of a study of CD8+ T cells in alopecia areata. Profiling relied on immunoSEQ multiplex PCR, and the TCRdb table lists in-frame clones only, not all of them. Of about 150,000 clones listed, over 70% are singletons. Here the sequenced sample was CD8+ T cells sorted from blood, taken at week 0. The receptors were gathered from a human donor with alopecia areata. CDR3s include the opening cysteine and the closing phenylalanine or tryptophan. D genes are given only for firm matches. The listing skips clone size in some rows; elsewhere it reads once, few, many or a size class.

D: -; V: TRBV6-5; size: -; J: TRBJ1-5; CDR3: CASGNQPQHF; DNA: TGTGCCAGCGGGAATCAGCCCCAGCATTTT
D: -; V: TRBV27; size: -; J: TRBJ2-3; CDR3: CASSFVGSISQYF; DNA: TGTGCCAGCAGTTTTGTAGGGTCGATATCGCAGTATTTT
D: -; V: TRBV29-1; size: -; J: TRBJ2-2; CDR3: CSVVSGDTGELFF; DNA: TGCAGCGTGGTATCAGGGGACACCGGGGAGCTGTTTTTT
D: TRBD1; V: TRBV7-9; size: -; J: TRBJ1-1; CDR3: CASSLPRQGAANTEAFF; DNA: TGTGCCAGCAGCTTACCCCGACAGGGGGCTGCGAACACTGAAGCTTTCTTT
D: TRBD1; V: TRBV11-3; size: once; J: TRBJ2-6; CDR3: CASSSDGTGSSGANVLTF; DNA: TGTGCCAGCAGCTCAGACGGGACAGGGAGCTCTGGGGCCAACGTCCTGACTTTC
D: -; V: TRBV11-2; size: -; J: TRBJ2-4; CDR3: CASSLFEGGNIQYF; DNA: TGTGCCAGCAGCTTATTCGAGGGGGGGAACATTCAGTACTTC
D: -; V: TRBV5-6; size: few; J: TRBJ2-4; CDR3: CASSLAGENIQYF; DNA: TGTGCCAGCAGCTTAGCCGGGGAAAACATTCAGTACTTC
D: TRBD2; V: TRBV5-6; size: -; J: TRBJ2-1; CDR3: CASSLVTAGPWYNEQFF; DNA: TGTGCCAGCAGCTTGGTGACAGCGGGGCCTTGGTACAATGAGCAGTTCTTC
D: -; V: TRBV5-4; size: once; J: TRBJ2-7; CDR3: CASSPGTATYEQYF; DNA: TGTGCCAGCAGCCCCGGGACGGCAACCTACGAGCAGTACTTC
D: TRBD1; V: TRBV7-9; size: -; J: TRBJ2-1; CDR3: CASSLEGTGYNEQFF; DNA: TGTGCCAGCAGCCTTGAAGGGACAGGCTACAATGAGCAGTTCTTC
D: -; V: TRBV7-9; size: -; J: TRBJ1-4; CDR3: CASSPVISNEKLFF; DNA: TGTGCCAGCAGCCCAGTAATTTCCAATGAAAAACTGTTTTTT
D: -; V: TRBV4-1; size: few; J: TRBJ2-1; CDR3: CASSQRDNSYNEQFF; DNA: TGCGCCAGCAGCCAACGTGACAACTCCTACAATGAGCAGTTCTTC
D: TRBD2; V: TRBV7-8; size: -; J: TRBJ2-7; CDR3: CASSLEGLAGVGEQYF; DNA: TGTGCCAGCAGCTTAGAGGGACTAGCGGGAGTAGGCGAGCAGTACTTC
D: TRBD2; V: TRBV6-6; size: -; J: TRBJ2-7; CDR3: CASSYSSGSSYEQYF; DNA: TGTGCCAGCAGTTACTCTAGCGGGAGCTCCTACGAGCAGTACTTC
D: -; V: TRBV27; size: -; J: TRBJ2-1; CDR3: CASSYGGVNEQFF; DNA: TGTGCCAGCAGTTATGGCGGCGTAAATGAGCAGTTCTTC
D: TRBD1; V: TRBV27; size: -; J: TRBJ2-7; CDR3: CASSLGDRYEQYF; DNA: TGTGCCAGCAGTTTAGGGGACAGGTACGAGCAGTACTTC
D: TRBD2; V: TRBV9; size: once; J: TRBJ2-7; CDR3: CASSVGGTSDYEQYF; DNA: TGTGCCAGCAGCGTAGGTGGGACTAGTGATTACGAGCAGTACTTC
D: TRBD2; V: TRBV4-1; size: -; J: TRBJ2-1; CDR3: CASSQRGGTTYNEQFF; DNA: TGCGCCAGCAGCCAACGGGGGGGAACTACCTACAATGAGCAGTTCTTC
D: -; V: TRBV4-1; size: -; J: TRBJ2-7; CDR3: CASSPVGGAYEQYF; DNA: TGTGCCAGCAGCCCTGTAGGCGGGGCCTACGAGCAGTACTTC
D: TRBD2; V: TRBV7-8; size: -; J: TRBJ2-2; CDR3: CASSISGRTGELFF; DNA: TGTGCCAGCAGCATTAGCGGGAGAACCGGGGAGCTGTTTTTT
D: TRBD2; V: TRBV5-1; size: -; J: TRBJ2-2; CDR3: CASSPRSGGSPGELFF; DNA: TGCGCCAGCAGCCCGCGGAGCGGGGGTTCCCCCGGGGAGCTGTTTTTT
D: -; V: TRBV7-8; size: -; J: TRBJ1-5; CDR3: CASSFGGFQPQHF; DNA: TGTGCCAGCAGCTTCGGTGGTTTTCAGCCCCAGCATTTT
D: -; V: TRBV29-1; size: -; J: TRBJ2-7; CDR3: CSAWTDSYEQYF; DNA: TGCAGCGCCTGGACGGACTCCTACGAGCAGTACTTC
D: TRBD2; V: TRBV5-4; size: -; J: TRBJ2-3; CDR3: CASSASGGATDTQYF; DNA: TGTGCCAGCAGCGCAAGCGGGGGGGCCACAGATACGCAGTATTTT
D: -; V: TRBV15; size: -; J: TRBJ2-5; CDR3: CATSRDRAETQYF; DNA: TGTGCCACCAGCAGAGATCGGGCAGAGACCCAGTACTTC
D: -; V: TRBV7-9; size: -; J: TRBJ2-5; CDR3: CASTQSPGHQETQYF; DNA: TGTGCCAGCACCCAATCGCCGGGACACCAAGAGACCCAGTACTTC
D: TRBD2; V: TRBV27; size: -; J: TRBJ2-7; CDR3: CASSPWEGAYEQYF; DNA: TGTGCCAGCAGTCCCTGGGAGGGAGCATACGAGCAGTACTTC
D: -; V: TRBV27; size: -; J: TRBJ2-7; CDR3: CASSSLDRTCNYEQYF; DNA: TGTGCCAGCAGTTCCCTCGACAGGACATGCAACTACGAGCAGTACTTC
D: TRBD1; V: TRBV19; size: -; J: TRBJ2-1; CDR3: CASQNGQVPGKHNEQFF; DNA: TGTGCCAGCCAAAACGGACAGGTACCAGGTAAACACAATGAGCAGTTCTTC
D: -; V: TRBV6-5; size: -; J: TRBJ2-7; CDR3: CASSFNYEQYF; DNA: TGTGCCAGCAGTTTTAACTACGAGCAGTACTTC
D: -; V: TRBV9; size: -; J: TRBJ2-3; CDR3: CASTKKTDTQYF; DNA: TGTGCCAGCACAAAGAAAACAGATACGCAGTATTTT
D: -; V: TRBV27; size: -; J: TRBJ2-7; CDR3: CASSLAGTTYEQYF; DNA: TGTGCCAGCAGTTTAGCGGGGACAACCTACGAGCAGTACTTC
D: -; V: TRBV6-5; size: -; J: TRBJ1-1; CDR3: CASSYTGVDEAFF; DNA: TGTGCCAGCAGTTATACCGGGGTGGATGAAGCTTTCTTT
D: -; V: TRBV6-6; size: -; J: TRBJ2-7; CDR3: CASSDPPLLTYEQYF; DNA: TGTGCCAGCAGTGACCCACCTTTGCTCACCTACGAGCAGTACTTC
D: -; V: TRBV29-1; size: -; J: TRBJ2-3; CDR3: CSVEVPDREGTDTQYF; DNA: TGCAGCGTTGAAGTTCCGGACCGGGAAGGTACAGATACGCAGTATTTT
D: -; V: TRBV27; size: once; J: TRBJ1-2; CDR3: CASSKNPISNGYTF; DNA: TGTGCCAGCAGTAAAAACCCGATCTCAAATGGCTACACCTTC
D: -; V: TRBV6-5; size: -; J: TRBJ2-4; CDR3: CASSYLFPEGKNIQYF; DNA: TGTGCCAGCAGTTACCTCTTCCCGGAGGGCAAAAACATTCAGTACTTC
D: TRBD1; V: TRBV27; size: -; J: TRBJ2-2; CDR3: CASSSTGTGVRELFF; DNA: TGTGCCAGCAGTTCTACTGGGACAGGGGTTAGGGAGCTGTTTTTT